The rows below give T cell receptor beta chains drawn from one sample of a study of blood T cells in healthy people across ages. One entry per CDR3 protein, called by TCRdb with MiXCR from the 5' RACE reads. The sample consists of about 1 million distinct CDR3 sequences, 20% to 25% of them appearing once. The same sample was also studied in work on T cells of mothers and their children.

Sequencing used blood. The receptors were sampled from a girl aged 2-10 years in good health. The CDR3 runs from the conserved cysteine through the conserved F or W. Each record gives: V gene, clone size, J gene, D gene, CDR3 DNA, CDR3 protein. The D gene is left open where the match is weak. The listing skips clone size in some rows; elsewhere it reads once, few, many or a size class.

v_gene: TRBV6-1; abundance: few; j_gene: TRBJ2-7; d_gene: TRBD1; CDR3nt: TGTGCCAGCAGTGAAGGGGACAGCTCCTACGAGCAGTACTTC; CDR3aa: CASSEGDSSYEQYF
v_gene: TRBV2; abundance: NA; j_gene: TRBJ1-6; d_gene: NA; CDR3nt: TGTGCCAGCAGTGAAGCGGATGACAATCCTATAAGGGATTCACCCCTCCACTTT; CDR3aa: CASSEADDNPIRDSPLHF
v_gene: TRBV7-8; abundance: few; j_gene: TRBJ2-5; d_gene: NA; CDR3nt: TGTGCCAGCAGCAACCACCAAGAGCAGTACTTC; CDR3aa: CASSNHQEQYF
v_gene: TRBV5-8; abundance: few; j_gene: TRBJ2-1; d_gene: NA; CDR3nt: TGTGCCAGCAGCGTAGGACTTCTGAGCTCCTACAATGAGCAGTTCTTC; CDR3aa: CASSVGLLSSYNEQFF
v_gene: TRBV7-2; abundance: NA; j_gene: TRBJ2-3; d_gene: TRBD2; CDR3nt: TGTGCCAGCAGCTCCACAGCGGGGGAGATAGATACGCAGTATTTT; CDR3aa: CASSSTAGEIDTQYF
v_gene: TRBV6-2/TRBV6-3; abundance: NA; j_gene: TRBJ1-1; d_gene: TRBD1; CDR3nt: TGTGCCAGCAGTAAGACAGGGGTCATGAACACTGAAGCTTTCTTT; CDR3aa: CASSKTGVMNTEAFF
v_gene: TRBV4-1; abundance: few; j_gene: TRBJ1-2; d_gene: NA; CDR3nt: TGCGCCAGCAGCCAAGGAGGGGGTTCCTATGGCTACACCTTC; CDR3aa: CASSQGGGSYGYTF
v_gene: TRBV7-2; abundance: NA; j_gene: TRBJ2-7; d_gene: TRBD2; CDR3nt: TGTGCCAGCAGCACATCCGGGACTAGCTCCTACGAGCAGTACTTC; CDR3aa: CASSTSGTSSYEQYF
v_gene: TRBV4-2; abundance: NA; j_gene: TRBJ2-7; d_gene: NA; CDR3nt: TGTGCCAGCAGCCAAGACGACGCCACCTACGAGCAGTACTTC; CDR3aa: CASSQDDATYEQYF
v_gene: TRBV4-2; abundance: NA; j_gene: TRBJ1-4; d_gene: NA; CDR3nt: TGTGCCAGCAGCCAAGGGCCCGGAGGGGAAAAACTGTTTTTT; CDR3aa: CASSQGPGGEKLFF
v_gene: TRBV2; abundance: few; j_gene: TRBJ2-2; d_gene: NA; CDR3nt: TGTGCCAGCTTGTCGCTTGGGGACACCGGGGAGCTGTTTTTT; CDR3aa: CASLSLGDTGELFF
v_gene: TRBV18; abundance: few; j_gene: TRBJ1-5; d_gene: TRBD1; CDR3nt: TGTGCCAGCTCACCAATACAGGGGGCCAATCAGCCCCAGCATTTT; CDR3aa: CASSPIQGANQPQHF
v_gene: TRBV13; abundance: few; j_gene: TRBJ2-2; d_gene: TRBD2; CDR3nt: TGTGCCAGCAGCGGAACTACCAGCGGGGGGGCCCAACCGCCCGGGGAGCTGTTTTTT; CDR3aa: CASSGTTSGGAQPPGELFF
v_gene: TRBV9; abundance: few; j_gene: TRBJ1-2; d_gene: NA; CDR3nt: TGTGCCAGCAGCGGTTACGGGGAGACTAACTATGGCTACACCTTC; CDR3aa: CASSGYGETNYGYTF
v_gene: TRBV7-8; abundance: NA; j_gene: TRBJ2-3; d_gene: NA; CDR3nt: TGTGCCAGCAGCTTAGGATACGTAGATACGCAGTATTTT; CDR3aa: CASSLGYVDTQYF
v_gene: TRBV6-1; abundance: NA; j_gene: TRBJ2-7; d_gene: NA; CDR3nt: TGTGCCAGCAGTGAAGCGCAGGGGGGAATATACGAGCAGTACTTC; CDR3aa: CASSEAQGGIYEQYF
v_gene: TRBV4-2; abundance: few; j_gene: TRBJ2-2; d_gene: NA; CDR3nt: TGTGCCAGCAGCCAAGATCCGGGGGGCGAATTCACCGGGGAGCTGTTTTTT; CDR3aa: CASSQDPGGEFTGELFF
v_gene: TRBV27; abundance: NA; j_gene: TRBJ2-1; d_gene: NA; CDR3nt: TGTGCCAGCAGTTTATGGTCCCAAAATGAGCAGTTCTTC; CDR3aa: CASSLWSQNEQFF
v_gene: TRBV12-3/TRBV12-4; abundance: NA; j_gene: TRBJ1-4; d_gene: TRBD1; CDR3nt: TGTGCCAGTGGACAGGAAGAGGGAAAACTGTTTTTT; CDR3aa: CASGQEEGKLFF
v_gene: TRBV28; abundance: NA; j_gene: TRBJ2-5; d_gene: TRBD2; CDR3nt: TGTGCCAGCAGTTTGGCTAGCGGAAACCAAGAGACCCAGTACTTC; CDR3aa: CASSLASGNQETQYF
v_gene: TRBV7-2; abundance: few; j_gene: TRBJ1-1; d_gene: NA; CDR3nt: TGTGCCAGCAGCTATCAGACGGTGAACACTGAAGCTTTCTTT; CDR3aa: CASSYQTVNTEAFF
v_gene: TRBV20-1; abundance: NA; j_gene: TRBJ2-5; d_gene: TRBD1; CDR3nt: TGCGGTGCCCACAAACGGGGACAGAGCCAAGAGACCCAGTACTTC; CDR3aa: CGAHKRGQSQETQYF
v_gene: TRBV7-2; abundance: NA; j_gene: TRBJ2-1; d_gene: TRBD1; CDR3nt: TGTGCCAGCAGCCGACGAGGGACAGGGTTATACAATGAGCAGTTCTTC; CDR3aa: CASSRRGTGLYNEQFF
v_gene: TRBV12-3/TRBV12-4; abundance: NA; j_gene: TRBJ2-2; d_gene: TRBD1; CDR3nt: TGTGCCAGCAGTCCGAACAGGGGACGGTACACCGGGGAGCTGTTTTTT; CDR3aa: CASSPNRGRYTGELFF
v_gene: TRBV3-1; abundance: NA; j_gene: TRBJ2-4; d_gene: TRBD2; CDR3nt: TGTGCCAGCAGCCCAGACTATGGGGCGGGGGATCTAAAAAACATTCAGTACTTC; CDR3aa: CASSPDYGAGDLKNIQYF
v_gene: TRBV5-1; abundance: few; j_gene: TRBJ2-3; d_gene: NA; CDR3nt: TGCGCCAGCAGCTTGGACAACGCGGATACGCAGTATTTT; CDR3aa: CASSLDNADTQYF
v_gene: TRBV12-3/TRBV12-4; abundance: NA; j_gene: TRBJ2-7; d_gene: TRBD1; CDR3nt: TGTGCCAGCAGGTCCGGGACAGGGGGCCACGAGCAGTACTTC; CDR3aa: CASRSGTGGHEQYF
v_gene: TRBV7-8; abundance: many; j_gene: TRBJ2-1; d_gene: TRBD2; CDR3nt: TGTGCCAGCAGCCAAGCGGGAAGTTCCTACAATGAGCAGTTCTTC; CDR3aa: CASSQAGSSYNEQFF
v_gene: TRBV5-1; abundance: few; j_gene: TRBJ2-3; d_gene: TRBD2; CDR3nt: TGCGCCAGCAGCCACGGACTAGCGGGGGGCTCAGATACGCAGTATTTT; CDR3aa: CASSHGLAGGSDTQYF
v_gene: TRBV7-9; abundance: NA; j_gene: TRBJ1-1; d_gene: NA; CDR3nt: TGTGCCAGCAGCTTAAATGAAGCAGCTGAAGCTTTCTTT; CDR3aa: CASSLNEAAEAFF
v_gene: TRBV20-1; abundance: few; j_gene: TRBJ2-5; d_gene: NA; CDR3nt: TGCAGTGCTAGGAGGACAGCGGAAGAGACCCAGTACTTC; CDR3aa: CSARRTAEETQYF
v_gene: TRBV9; abundance: NA; j_gene: TRBJ1-1; d_gene: TRBD1; CDR3nt: TGTGCCAGCAGCCGAGAGACAGGGGGCCTAACTGAAGCTTTCTTT; CDR3aa: CASSRETGGLTEAFF
v_gene: TRBV29-1; abundance: NA; j_gene: TRBJ2-7; d_gene: TRBD1; CDR3nt: TGCAGCGTTGCTGGGACAGACGAGCAGTACTTC; CDR3aa: CSVAGTDEQYF
v_gene: TRBV6-6; abundance: NA; j_gene: TRBJ2-7; d_gene: TRBD2; CDR3nt: TGTGCCAGCAGGCGGGGGGGGACCGGCGAGCAGTACTTC; CDR3aa: CASRRGGTGEQYF
v_gene: TRBV15; abundance: few; j_gene: TRBJ2-2; d_gene: TRBD1; CDR3nt: TGTGCCACCAGCAGTTTTTACCAGGACAGGGGGAAGGCCGGGGAGCTGTTTTTT; CDR3aa: CATSSFYQDRGKAGELFF
v_gene: TRBV29-1; abundance: NA; j_gene: TRBJ1-3; d_gene: NA; CDR3nt: TGCAGCGTTGCCTTCAAGTCCGGAAACACCATATATTTT; CDR3aa: CSVAFKSGNTIYF
v_gene: TRBV25-1; abundance: NA; j_gene: TRBJ1-3; d_gene: NA; CDR3nt: TGTGCCAGCGTTGGACGGGGCCTAGGAAACACCATATATTTT; CDR3aa: CASVGRGLGNTIYF
v_gene: TRBV7-9; abundance: NA; j_gene: TRBJ2-1; d_gene: TRBD1; CDR3nt: TGTGCCAGCAGCCTTCCTCCCGGGACAGGACAGTTCTTC; CDR3aa: CASSLPPGTGQFF
v_gene: TRBV29-1; abundance: few; j_gene: TRBJ1-4; d_gene: NA; CDR3nt: TGCAGCGTTAGTCTGACAACTAATGAAAAACTGTTTTTT; CDR3aa: CSVSLTTNEKLFF
v_gene: TRBV6-5; abundance: NA; j_gene: TRBJ2-3; d_gene: TRBD2; CDR3nt: TGTGCCAGCAGTTACCCTCTAGCGGGGGGTAGAGATACGCAGTATTTT; CDR3aa: CASSYPLAGGRDTQYF
v_gene: TRBV20-1; abundance: NA; j_gene: TRBJ2-5; d_gene: NA; CDR3nt: TGCAGTGCTATTATAGGAGGAGAGACCCAGTACTTC; CDR3aa: CSAIIGGETQYF
v_gene: TRBV12-3/TRBV12-4; abundance: few; j_gene: TRBJ1-1; d_gene: TRBD1; CDR3nt: TGTGCCAGCAGTTTAGGTGGGCGAGGGACAGGCACTGAAGCTTTCTTT; CDR3aa: CASSLGGRGTGTEAFF